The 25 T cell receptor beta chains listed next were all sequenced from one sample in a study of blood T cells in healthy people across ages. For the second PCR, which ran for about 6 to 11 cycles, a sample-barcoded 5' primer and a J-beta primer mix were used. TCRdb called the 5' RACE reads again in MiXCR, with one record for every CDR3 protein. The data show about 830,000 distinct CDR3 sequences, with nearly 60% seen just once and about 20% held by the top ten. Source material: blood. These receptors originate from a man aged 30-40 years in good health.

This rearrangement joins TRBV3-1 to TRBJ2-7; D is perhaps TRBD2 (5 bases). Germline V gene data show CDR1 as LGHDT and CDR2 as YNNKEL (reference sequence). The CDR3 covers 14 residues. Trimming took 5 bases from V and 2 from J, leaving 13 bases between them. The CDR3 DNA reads TGTGCCAGCAGCTCGCGTCCGGGAACCTACGAGCAGTACTTC. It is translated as CASSSRPGTYEQYF.

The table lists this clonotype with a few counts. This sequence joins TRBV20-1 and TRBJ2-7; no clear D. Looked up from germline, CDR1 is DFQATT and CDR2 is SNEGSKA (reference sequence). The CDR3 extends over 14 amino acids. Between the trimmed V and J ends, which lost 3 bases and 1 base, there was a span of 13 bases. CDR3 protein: CSASHPTESYEQYF. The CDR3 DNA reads TGCAGTGCTAGTCACCCTACAGAGTCCTACGAGCAGTACTTC.

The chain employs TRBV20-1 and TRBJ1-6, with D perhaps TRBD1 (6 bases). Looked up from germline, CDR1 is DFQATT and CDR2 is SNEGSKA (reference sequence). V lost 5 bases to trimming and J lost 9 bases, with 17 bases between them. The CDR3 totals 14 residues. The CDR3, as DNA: TGCAGTGCTGTTCAGGGGAAAGAATCTTCACCCCTCCACTTT. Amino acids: CSAVQGKESSPLHF.

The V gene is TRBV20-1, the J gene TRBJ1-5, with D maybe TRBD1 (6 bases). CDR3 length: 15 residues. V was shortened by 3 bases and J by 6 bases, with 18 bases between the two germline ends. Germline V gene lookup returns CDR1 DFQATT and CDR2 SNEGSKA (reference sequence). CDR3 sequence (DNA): TGCAGTGCTAGTCGTACACAGGGAAACGGTCAGCCCCAGCATTTT. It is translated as CSASRTQGNGQPQHF.

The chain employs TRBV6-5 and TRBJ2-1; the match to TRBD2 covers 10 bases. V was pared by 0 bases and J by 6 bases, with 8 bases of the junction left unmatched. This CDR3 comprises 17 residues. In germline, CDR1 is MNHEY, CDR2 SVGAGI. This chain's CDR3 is CASSYSITGTSVNEQFF. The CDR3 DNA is TGTGCCAGCAGTTACTCGATTACCGGGACTAGCGTCAATGAGCAGTTCTTC.

The CDR3 DNA reads as TGTGCCATCAGCGCTAGGGATTCAACCGGGGAGCTGTTTTTT. As protein: CAISARDSTGELFF. The chain employs TRBV10-3 and TRBJ2-2; no definite D call. The V end lost 6 bases, the J end lost 5 bases, and 13 bases lay between the germline ends. The V gene's germline CDR1 is ENHRY and CDR2 SYGVKD. This CDR3 region has 14 residues.

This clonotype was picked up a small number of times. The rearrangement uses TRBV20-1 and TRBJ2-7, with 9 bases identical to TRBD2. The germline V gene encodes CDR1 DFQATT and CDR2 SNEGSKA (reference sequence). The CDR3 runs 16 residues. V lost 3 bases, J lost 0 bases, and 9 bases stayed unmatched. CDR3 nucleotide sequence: TGCAGTGCTAGCTCGTCTCTAGCGGGGAGCTCCTACGAGCAGTACTTC. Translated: CSASSSLAGSSYEQYF.

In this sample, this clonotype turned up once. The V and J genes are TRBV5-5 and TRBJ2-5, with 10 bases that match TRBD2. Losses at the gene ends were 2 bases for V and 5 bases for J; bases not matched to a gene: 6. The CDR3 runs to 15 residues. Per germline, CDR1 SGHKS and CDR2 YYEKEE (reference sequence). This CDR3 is CASSFLAGVEETQYF. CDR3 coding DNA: TGTGCCAGCAGCTTCCTAGCGGGAGTCGAGGAGACCCAGTACTTC. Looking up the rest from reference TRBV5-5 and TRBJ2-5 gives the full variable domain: DAGVTQSPTHLIKTRGQQVTLRCSPISGHKSVSWYQQVLGQGPQFIFQYYEKEERGRGNFPDRFSARQFPNYSSELNVNALLLGDSALYLCASSFLAGVEETQYFGPGTRLLVL.

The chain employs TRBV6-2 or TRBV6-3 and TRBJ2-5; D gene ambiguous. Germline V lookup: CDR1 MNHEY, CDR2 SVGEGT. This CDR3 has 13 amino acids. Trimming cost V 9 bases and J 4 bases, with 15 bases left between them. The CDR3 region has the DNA TGTGCCAGTCGCCACGGGCAGGCAGAGACCCAGTACTTC. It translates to CASRHGQAETQYF.

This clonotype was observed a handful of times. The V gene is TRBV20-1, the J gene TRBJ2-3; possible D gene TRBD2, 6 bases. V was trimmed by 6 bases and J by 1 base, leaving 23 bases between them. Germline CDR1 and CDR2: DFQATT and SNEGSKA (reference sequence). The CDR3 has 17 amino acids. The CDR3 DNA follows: TGCAGTGCCGAGAGGTACCGGGAGTTCCCCCGCACAGATACGCAGTATTTT. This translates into CSAERYREFPRTDTQYF.

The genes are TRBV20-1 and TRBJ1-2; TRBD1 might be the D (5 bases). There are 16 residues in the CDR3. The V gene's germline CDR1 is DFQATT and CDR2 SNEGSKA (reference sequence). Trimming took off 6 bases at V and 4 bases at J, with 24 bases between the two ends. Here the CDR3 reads CSARGRGSRESYGYTF. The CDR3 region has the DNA TGCAGTGCAAGGGGACGAGGTTCTCGGGAAAGCTATGGCTACACCTTC.

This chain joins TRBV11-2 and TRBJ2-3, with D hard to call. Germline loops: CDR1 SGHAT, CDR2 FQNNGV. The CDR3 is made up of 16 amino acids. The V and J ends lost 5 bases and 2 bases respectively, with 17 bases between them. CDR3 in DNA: TGTGCCAGCAGCCCCCAACATCTGGGATCCACAGATACGCAGTATTTT. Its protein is CASSPQHLGSTDTQYF.

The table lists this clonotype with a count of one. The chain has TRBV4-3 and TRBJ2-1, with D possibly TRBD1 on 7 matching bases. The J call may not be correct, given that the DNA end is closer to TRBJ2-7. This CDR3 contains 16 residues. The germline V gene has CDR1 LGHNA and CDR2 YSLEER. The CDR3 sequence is CASSPGGLLSYNEQYF. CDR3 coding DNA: TGCGCCAGCAGCCCAGGGGGGCTTTTATCCTACAATGAGCAGTACTTC.

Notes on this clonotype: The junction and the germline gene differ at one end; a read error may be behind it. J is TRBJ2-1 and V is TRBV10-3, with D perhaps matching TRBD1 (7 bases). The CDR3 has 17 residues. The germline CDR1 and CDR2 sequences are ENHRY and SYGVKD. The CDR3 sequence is CVISESSLGGGDNEQFF. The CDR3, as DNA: TGTGTCATCAGTGAGTCCTCTCTCGGAGGGGGCGACAATGAGCAGTTCTTC.

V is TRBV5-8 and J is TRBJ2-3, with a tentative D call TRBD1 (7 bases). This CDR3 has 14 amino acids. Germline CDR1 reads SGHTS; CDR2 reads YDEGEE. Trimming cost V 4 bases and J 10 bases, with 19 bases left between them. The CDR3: CASSMGTAGWAQYF. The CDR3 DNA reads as TGTGCCAGCAGCATGGGGACAGCGGGCTGGGCGCAGTATTTT.

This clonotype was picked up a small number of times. Here the CDR3 DNA reads TGTGCCACCCAGACAAGCGGGGGGGCGGATACGCAGTATTTT. It yields the protein CATQTSGGADTQYF. The V gene is TRBV5-8, the J gene TRBJ2-3; 10 bases map to TRBD2. V lost 9 bases and J lost 6; bases outside the gene matches: 10. This CDR3 is 14 amino acids long. Germline values: CDR1 SGHTS, CDR2 YDEGEE. The full variable domain, its missing parts supplied by reference TRBV5-8 and TRBJ2-3, is EAGVTQSPTHLIKTRGQQATLRCSPISGHTSVYWYQQALGLGLQFLLWYDEGEERNRGNFPPRFSGRQFPNYSSELNVNALELEDSALYLCATQTSGGADTQYFGPGTRLTVL.

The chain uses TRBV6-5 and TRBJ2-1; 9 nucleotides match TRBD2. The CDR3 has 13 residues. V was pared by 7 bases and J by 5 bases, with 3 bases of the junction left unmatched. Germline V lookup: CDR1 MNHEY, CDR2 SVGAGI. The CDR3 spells CASTGTSNNEQFF. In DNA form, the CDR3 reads TGTGCCAGCACCGGGACTAGCAACAATGAGCAGTTCTTC.

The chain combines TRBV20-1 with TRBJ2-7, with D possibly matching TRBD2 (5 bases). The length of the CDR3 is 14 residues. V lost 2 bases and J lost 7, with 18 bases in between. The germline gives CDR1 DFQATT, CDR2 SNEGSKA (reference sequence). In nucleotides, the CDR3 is TGCAGTGCTAGACGCGGAGCGGAATACAATGAGCAGTACTTC. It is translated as CSARRGAEYNEQYF.

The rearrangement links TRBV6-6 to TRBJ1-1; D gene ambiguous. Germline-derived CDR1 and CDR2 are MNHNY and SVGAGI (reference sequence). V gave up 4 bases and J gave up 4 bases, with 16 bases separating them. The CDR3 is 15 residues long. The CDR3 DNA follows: TGTGCCAGCAGTTCGAAAAGGAAAATTGGCACTGAAGCTTTCTTT. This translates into CASSSKRKIGTEAFF.

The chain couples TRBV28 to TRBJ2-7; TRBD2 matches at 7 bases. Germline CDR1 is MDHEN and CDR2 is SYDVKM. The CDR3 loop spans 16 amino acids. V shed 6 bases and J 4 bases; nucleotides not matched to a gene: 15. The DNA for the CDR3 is TGTGCCAGCAGCTCCAGCGGGGCTAATTATCTTTACGAGCAGTACTTC. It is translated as CASSSSGANYLYEQYF.

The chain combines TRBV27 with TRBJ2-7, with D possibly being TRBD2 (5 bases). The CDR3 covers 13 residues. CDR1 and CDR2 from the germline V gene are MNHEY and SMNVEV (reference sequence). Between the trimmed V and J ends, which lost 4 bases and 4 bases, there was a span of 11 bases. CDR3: CASSYASGYEQYF. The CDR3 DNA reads TGTGCCAGCAGTTACGCAAGCGGATACGAGCAGTACTTC.

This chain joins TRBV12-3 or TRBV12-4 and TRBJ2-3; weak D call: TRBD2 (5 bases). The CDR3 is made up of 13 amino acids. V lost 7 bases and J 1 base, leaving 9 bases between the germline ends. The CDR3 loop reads CASTVRGTDTQYF. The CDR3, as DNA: TGTGCCAGCACCGTGCGGGGCACAGATACGCAGTATTTT.

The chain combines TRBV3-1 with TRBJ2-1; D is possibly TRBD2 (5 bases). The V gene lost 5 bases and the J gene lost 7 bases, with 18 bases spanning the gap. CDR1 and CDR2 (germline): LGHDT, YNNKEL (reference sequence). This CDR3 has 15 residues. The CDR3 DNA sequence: TGTGCCAGCAGCGTCGTCGGGGTCAAGGTGAATGAGCAGTTCTTC. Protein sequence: CASSVVGVKVNEQFF.

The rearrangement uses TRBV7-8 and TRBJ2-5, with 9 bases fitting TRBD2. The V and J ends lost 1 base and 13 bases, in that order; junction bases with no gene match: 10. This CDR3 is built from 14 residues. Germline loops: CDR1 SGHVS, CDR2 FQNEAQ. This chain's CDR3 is CASSLVAGGLERYF. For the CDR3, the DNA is TGTGCCAGCAGCTTAGTGGCGGGGGGGCTCGAGCGGTACTTC.

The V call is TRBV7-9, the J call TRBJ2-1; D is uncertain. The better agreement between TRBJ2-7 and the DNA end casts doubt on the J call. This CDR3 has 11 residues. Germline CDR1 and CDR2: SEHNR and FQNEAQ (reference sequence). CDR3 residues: CASSLTHGQYF. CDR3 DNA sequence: TGTGCCAGCAGCTTAACCCACGGGCAGTACTTC.